What follows describes a single T cell receptor beta chain. Researchers ran the assay at a deep level. Profiled with immunoSEQ multiplex PCR; TCRdb holds only in-frame clones, not every one. Among approximately 1,000,000 clones listed, 77% were seen once. The V end lost 7 bases, the J end lost 5 bases, and 17 bases lay between the germline ends. CDR3 length: 15 residues. The germline CDR1 and CDR2 sequences are SNHLY and FYNNEI. The record originates from a study of shared clonotypes between healthy human individuals. At the level of the study: CD4 naive and CD4 memory each took three plates per donor, while CD8 naive took two and CD8 memory one.

The chain uses TRBV2 and TRBJ2-2, with D perhaps TRBD2 (5 bases). The sample was memory CD4+ T cells from PBMCs. Subset indicated: CD45RA-negative fraction. This clonotype originated in a man in his late teens or twenties in good health. Some clones in this sample may be carry-over from other donors' samples. The CDR3 coding sequence is TGTGCCAGCACCTTAAGCCCCGGACTTACCGGGGAGCTGTTTTTT. Its translation is CASTLSPGLTGELFF.